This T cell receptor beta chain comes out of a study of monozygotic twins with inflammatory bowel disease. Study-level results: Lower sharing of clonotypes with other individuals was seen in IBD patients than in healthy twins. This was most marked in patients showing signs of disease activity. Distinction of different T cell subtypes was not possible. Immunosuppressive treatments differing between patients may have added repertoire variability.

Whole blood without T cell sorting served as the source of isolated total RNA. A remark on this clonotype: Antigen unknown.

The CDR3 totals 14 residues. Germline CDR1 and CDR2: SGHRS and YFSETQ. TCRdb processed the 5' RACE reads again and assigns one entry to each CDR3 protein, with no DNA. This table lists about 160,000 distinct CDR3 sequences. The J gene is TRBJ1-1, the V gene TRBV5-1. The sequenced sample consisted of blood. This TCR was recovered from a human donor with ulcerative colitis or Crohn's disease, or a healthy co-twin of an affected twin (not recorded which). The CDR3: CASSLDLHLTEAFF.